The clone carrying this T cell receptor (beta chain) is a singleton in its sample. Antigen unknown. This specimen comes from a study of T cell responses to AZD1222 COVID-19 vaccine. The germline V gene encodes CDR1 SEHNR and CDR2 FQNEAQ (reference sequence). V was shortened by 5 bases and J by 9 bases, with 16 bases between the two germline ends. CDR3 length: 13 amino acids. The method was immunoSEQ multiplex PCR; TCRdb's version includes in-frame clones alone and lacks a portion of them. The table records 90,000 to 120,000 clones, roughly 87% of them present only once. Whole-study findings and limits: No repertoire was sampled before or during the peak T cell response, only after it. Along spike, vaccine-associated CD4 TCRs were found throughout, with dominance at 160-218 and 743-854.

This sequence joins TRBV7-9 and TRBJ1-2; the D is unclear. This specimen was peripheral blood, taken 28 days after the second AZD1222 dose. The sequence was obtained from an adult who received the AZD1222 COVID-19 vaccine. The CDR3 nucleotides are TGTGCCAGCAGCGAGGACTGGAGAAGGAGCTACACCTTC. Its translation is CASSEDWRRSYTF.